Shown below are 13 T cell receptor beta chains from a single sample sequenced in a study of EBV T-cell therapy then PD-1 blockade in nasopharyngeal carcinoma. The sample's treatment: AdE1-LMPpoly-expanded autologous EBV-specific T-cell therapy followed by anti-PD-1 nivolumab. The data were produced by immunoSEQ multiplex PCR, yet TCRdb's version contains in-frame clones alone and is incomplete. The sample includes about 22,000 clones, over 65% of them seen just once. No antigen has been assigned to these receptors. Sequences were derived from CD8+ T cells from blood, sampled at day -245 from a patient whose treatment included autologous EBV-specific T cells and nivolumab. These receptors were obtained from a man between 35 and 55 years old with nasopharyngeal carcinoma.

The J gene is TRBJ1-2, the V gene TRBV4-1; no clear D gene. The germline V gene has CDR1 MGHRA and CDR2 YSYEKL. V gave up 3 bases and J gave up 1 base, with 12 bases separating them. The length of the CDR3 is 15 residues. This CDR3 reads CASSHGTSGNYGYTF. The CDR3 DNA reads as TGCGCCAGCAGCCATGGTACTAGCGGTAACTATGGCTACACCTTC.

This clone was detected only once. Here the CDR3 reads CASSEFDSSYNSPLHF. The CDR3 region has the DNA TGTGCCAGCAGTGAGTTTGATAGCTCCTATAATTCACCCCTCCACTTT. The rearrangement joins TRBV6-1 to TRBJ1-6; unclear D gene. Trimming removed 3 bases from V and 0 bases from J, with 9 bases in between. CDR3 length: 16 residues. Germline CDR1 MNHNS, CDR2 SASEGT.

V is TRBV28 and J is TRBJ1-2; D remains ambiguous. The CDR3 totals 15 residues. Deletions cut 5 bases from V and 2 bases from J, with 15 bases between. Per the germline V gene, CDR1 is MDHEN and CDR2 is SYDVKM. The CDR3 nucleotides are TGTGCCAGCAGTCCGCCCGGACTGTCAAACTATGGCTACACCTTC. Its translation is CASSPPGLSNYGYTF.

The gene calls are TRBV15 and TRBJ2-7, with D possibly being TRBD2 (6 bases). Germline CDR1 is LNHNV and CDR2 is YYDKDF (reference sequence). This CDR3 comprises 14 residues. Trimming shortened V by 3 bases and J by 3 bases, and 12 bases separated the two germline ends. CDR3 sequence reads: CATSSGPAGYEQYF. The CDR3, as DNA: TGTGCCACCAGCAGTGGACCAGCGGGCTACGAGCAGTACTTC.

This clone has just a few counts. The chain combines TRBV7-9 with TRBJ1-2; D perhaps matches TRBD1 (5 bases). V gave up 1 base and J gave up 7 bases, with 10 bases separating them. Germline V gives CDR1 SEHNR, CDR2 FQNEAQ (reference sequence). The CDR3 loop spans 13 amino acids. The CDR3 here is CASSLEAGSGYTF. The CDR3 DNA reads TGTGCCAGCAGCTTAGAGGCAGGGAGTGGCTACACCTTC.

The chain recombines TRBV3-1 (or the pseudogene TRBV3-2) with TRBJ1-6; D might be TRBD1 (6 bases). Per germline, CDR1 LGHDT and CDR2 YNNKEL (reference sequence). The CDR3 sequence is 16 residues long. The V end lost 3 bases, the J end lost 1 base, and 10 bases lay between the germline ends. CDR3 protein: CASSHEGVSYNSPLHF. CDR3 DNA: TGTGCCAGCAGCCATGAGGGGGTGTCCTATAATTCACCCCTCCACTTT.

CDR3 amino acids: CASSHPGRGNTIYF. Here the CDR3 DNA reads TGTGCCAGCAGCCACCCTGGAAGAGGAAACACCATATATTTT. The genes are TRBV4-2 and TRBJ1-3, with unresolved D. The CDR3 is 14 residues long. The germline gives CDR1 LGHNA, CDR2 YNFKEQ. Deletions cut 3 bases from V and 4 bases from J, with 10 bases between.

V and J are TRBV7-2 and TRBJ1-1, with D possibly being TRBD1 (5 bases). This CDR3 spans 15 amino acids. V was clipped by 1 base and J by 6 bases, with 15 bases between them. The germline CDR1 and CDR2 sequences are SGHTA and FQGNSA. Written as DNA, the CDR3 is TGTGCCAGCAGCTTAGAGGGGAGGTTGGACCCTGAAGCTTTCTTT. Translating gives CASSLEGRLDPEAFF.

The genes are TRBV4-3 and TRBJ1-5, with 10 bases matching TRBD1. The V and J ends lost 3 bases and 1 base, in that order; junction bases with no gene match: 3. Germline V gene data show CDR1 as LGHNA and CDR2 as YSLEER. The CDR3 has 16 residues. CDR3 sequence reads: CASSQRTGGSNQPQHF. The CDR3 DNA reads as TGCGCCAGCAGCCAGCGGACAGGGGGGAGCAATCAGCCCCAGCATTTT.

The V and J genes are TRBV5-5 and TRBJ2-3; weak D call: TRBD1 (5 bases). The CDR3 runs 14 residues. Trimming pared 4 bases from V and 1 base from J, leaving 10 bases between. The germline V gene encodes CDR1 SGHKS and CDR2 YYEKEE (reference sequence). The CDR3 DNA is TGTGCCAGCAGCGCGTCCAGGGGCACAGATACGCAGTATTTT. Its translation is CASSASRGTDTQYF.

CDR3 protein: CASSPGGGEKLFF. CDR3 nucleotide sequence: TGTGCCAGCAGCCCCGGGGGTGGCGAAAAACTGTTTTTT. V is TRBV7-9 and J is TRBJ1-4, with D maybe TRBD1 (5 bases). The CDR3 consists of 13 residues. The V and J ends lost 5 bases and 8 bases respectively, with 12 bases between them. Germline CDR1 and CDR2: SEHNR and FQNEAQ (reference sequence).

This chain uses TRBV5-5 with TRBJ1-2; 7 positions agree with TRBD1. The CDR3 is 14 amino acids. The ends lost 2 bases at V and 8 bases at J; junction bases unmatched: 9. CDR1 is SGHKS and CDR2 is YYEKEE in the germline V gene (reference sequence). CDR3 sequence: CASSLSTGAGGYTF. The CDR3 DNA is TGTGCCAGCAGCTTAAGTACAGGGGCGGGGGGCTACACCTTC.

This rearrangement joins TRBV15 to TRBJ2-3, with a possible D match to TRBD1 (5 bases). Deletions cut 0 bases from V and 1 base from J, with 5 bases between. The CDR3 has 14 amino acids. Germline assignment: CDR1 LNHNV and CDR2 YYDKDF (reference sequence). CDR3 nucleotide sequence: TGTGCCACCAGCAGAGACAGGGGCACAGATACGCAGTATTTT. Its translation: CATSRDRGTDTQYF.